This section outlines one T cell receptor (beta chain) sequence together with its context. This clone's antigen is unknown. Qualities for individual bases were not recorded, and no much larger clone is one base off. From each donor, a single peripheral blood sample of about 100 mL on average was drawn into heparinised tubes. A BD FACSAria II and a panel including CD45RO, CCR7, CD25, CD127, CD95 and CD27 were used to sort naive, central memory, regulatory and stem cell-like memory CD4+ T cells. Every sorted population had a purity above 95%. PBMCs were isolated immediately by Lymphoprep density gradient centrifugation and stained directly without culture. So that batch effects would be minimized, each experiment stained and sorted samples in pairs, pairing one healthy donor with one patient. The High Capacity cDNA Reverse Transcription Kit was used to reverse transcribe all of the isolated RNA, meaning that expressed TCRB transcripts were what got sequenced. Deep immunoSEQ sequencing was applied to naive, central memory and regulatory T cell samples, giving an average of around 3.8 million total reads per sample. Sorted cells were lysed in RLT buffer, and RNA was extracted using DNase-treated RNeasy Micro or Mini kits according to cell number. Each cell subset was processed on its own to prevent cross-contamination, while patient and healthy donor samples were processed together. Using the immunoSEQ multiplex PCR, TCRB sequences were amplified from cDNA into 87-bp fragments spanning the CDR3 region. Amplicons were sequenced on the Illumina HiSeq platform. For the original study's pipeline: PCR bias was corrected computationally using synthetic template baselines, and reads within Hamming distance 2 were collapsed, with unmergeable singletons discarded. Reads were aligned against IMGT so that V, D and J genes, CDR3 length and insertions or deletions at six rearrangement sites could be assigned. Clonotype counts were normalized to sorted cell number within each subset before computing true diversity and Gini coefficients with the tcR R package. Repertoire sharing was quantified using the overlap coefficient calculated on TCRB nucleotide sequences. Out-of-frame TCRB sequences from naive cells were analyzed as a proxy for the pre-selection repertoire. TCRdb mirrors the immuneACCESS table, restricted to in-frame sequences. Some clones are absent from its copies; in checked studies, under half trace to an unresolved V gene, and the reason for the others is unknown. The V and J calls and the clone size are those of that table, but D and trimming were determined from the DNA. The sample table lists about 360,000 clones, roughly 12% of them with a count of one. Under 0.02% of the sample rests with the top ten.

The CDR3 sequence holds 15 residues, the cysteine and phenylalanine included. The retained sequence is limited to the CDR3, 45 bases, with the frame set at the first base. Relative to germline, V is 3 bases shorter and J is 8 bases shorter, with 18 bases between their ends. CDR1 MGHDK and CDR2 SYGVNS were looked up in the germline V gene. This entry belongs to a study of beta chain features in type 1 diabetes (dated by TCRdb to the late 2010s). Notes on the research overall: No differences in mean age, gender distribution, total cell number or subset yield were found between patients and healthy donors. A total of approximately 100,000,000 sorted cells were examined across all samples, and the number of cells per subset was strongly correlated with RNA yield. In the study, recently diagnosed type 1 diabetes patients and matched healthy donors were compared on the TCRB repertoires of their sorted circulating CD4+ T cell subsets. Regulatory and stem cell-like memory subsets were obtained from only 8 patients and roughly eight healthy donors, while naive and central memory subsets were obtained from all 30 or so donors. Summary of the overall study and its limitations: Because cDNA rather than genomic DNA was sequenced, highly expressing activated cells could have been over-represented, although no difference in activation and CD3 levels was found between groups. Only small numbers of individuals were included in the HLA sub-analyses, which left unresolved whether HLA type had any influence on TCRB rearrangement. Type 1 diabetes patients showed a moderate but significant shortening of TCRB CDR3 length in all four CD4+ subsets. At VDJ recombination sites, patients with type 1 diabetes made fewer insertions and deleted more nucleotides, a pattern implying thymic rearrangement abnormalities. PCR might favor shorter templates, but patient and control samples were amplified and corrected together, so any skew would affect both groups equally. Naive, central memory and regulatory TCRB repertoires appeared to be more alike among patients than among healthy donors.

Sequencing was done on a sample of naive CD4+ T cells from blood. According to the study, the label for this sample's cell subset or site signals: true naive CD4+ T cells. This sequence was found in a man aged 18 to 29 in good health. The chain joins TRBV25-1 to TRBJ2-3; matching of 7 bases hints at TRBD2 as the D gene. This receptor carries the CDR3 CASSELGGGPVTQYF. The nucleotides read TGTGCCAGCAGTGAGCTAGGCGGGGGCCCGGTTACGCAGTATTTT.